These T cell receptor beta chains were read from a single sample in a study of control samples from healthy donors and cancer patients. TCRdb keeps only in-frame clones here, not all; method: immunoSEQ multiplex PCR. The repertoire holds under 200,000 clones, with 90% to 95% as singletons. The sequenced material came from blood. The receptors shown here come from a woman aged 60-75 years in good health. Each CDR3 is given with its conserved first and last residue. A D gene is named only where the DNA matches it firmly. A clone size is listed for some rows: how often the clone was seen (once, few, many), or a class if it is expanded.

clone_size j_call d_call v_call cdr3_aa cdr3_nt
- TRBJ1-3 - TRBV18 CASSPLDSSTGNTIYF TGTGCCAGCTCACCTCTTGACAGTTCTACTGGAAACACCATATATTTT
- TRBJ2-3 TRBD2 TRBV7-2 CASSFRGGPSTDTQYF TGTGCCAGCAGCTTCCGGGGGGGCCCAAGCACAGATACGCAGTATTTT
once TRBJ2-1 - TRBV29-1 CSGWRDREQFF TGCAGCGGATGGCGGGATCGGGAGCAGTTCTTC
- TRBJ2-1 - TRBV18 CASSPGLNVYNEQFF TGTGCCAGCTCACCGGGACTTAATGTCTACAATGAGCAGTTCTTC
- TRBJ1-5 - TRBV19 CASSIGMGSNQPQHF TGTGCCAGTAGTATAGGTATGGGTAGCAATCAGCCCCAGCATTTT
- TRBJ2-1 - TRBV7-9 CASSLGTALDNEQFF TGTGCCAGCAGCTTAGGTACTGCGTTGGACAATGAGCAGTTCTTC
- TRBJ1-2 TRBD1 TRBV19 CASSIGGTGGHGYTF TGTGCCAGTAGTATAGGGGGGACAGGGGGCCATGGCTACACCTTC
- TRBJ2-1 - TRBV30 CAWTRGGYNEQFF TGTGCCTGGACCAGGGGCGGCTACAATGAGCAGTTCTTC
- TRBJ1-2 TRBD1 TRBV7-8 CASSLGDWRNRGSSYGYTF TGTGCCAGCAGCTTAGGGGACTGGCGTAACAGGGGGTCTAGCTATGGCTACACCTTC
- TRBJ1-2 - TRBV10-3 CAIRPGRTGGYTF TGTGCCATCAGACCCGGACGTACCGGGGGCTACACCTTC
- TRBJ2-1 - TRBV7-9 CASSFSRNEQFF TGTGCCAGCAGCTTCAGCAGGAATGAGCAGTTCTTC
- TRBJ2-3 - TRBV7-9 CASSLYGEDTQYF TGTGCCAGCAGCTTATACGGGGAGGATACGCAGTATTTT
once TRBJ2-2 - TRBV2 CASIYERLGGELFF TGTGCCAGCATCTACGAAAGACTGGGCGGGGAGCTGTTTTTT
- TRBJ1-1 - TRBV12-3/TRBV12-4 CASRKTGNTEAFF TGTGCCAGCAGAAAGACAGGGAACACTGAAGCTTTCTTT
- TRBJ2-3 TRBD2 TRBV10-3 CAISGTSGVADTQYF TGTGCCATCAGTGGGACTAGCGGGGTGGCAGATACGCAGTATTTT
- TRBJ2-1 - TRBV5-6 CASFRVPYNEQFF TGTGCCAGCTTCAGGGTTCCCTACAATGAGCAGTTCTTC
- TRBJ1-2 - TRBV6-2/TRBV6-3 CASSQQGMGYGYTF TGTGCCAGCAGTCAACAGGGTATGGGCTATGGCTACACCTTC
- TRBJ1-5 - TRBV7-8 CASNPTYSNQPQHF TGTGCCAGCAACCCGACCTATAGCAATCAGCCCCAGCATTTT
- TRBJ1-3 - TRBV7-2 CASSYLGLAGNTIYF TGTGCCAGCAGCTATCTGGGCTTGGCCGGAAACACCATATATTTT
- TRBJ1-5 TRBD1 TRBV10-1 CASRRTGPGNQPQHF TGCGCCAGCAGAAGGACAGGGCCAGGAAATCAGCCCCAGCATTTT
- TRBJ1-1 - TRBV10-3 CAITQSGVNTEAFF TGTGCCATCACTCAGTCAGGGGTAAACACTGAAGCTTTCTTT
- TRBJ2-6 - TRBV7-9 CASSLSSSGANVLTF TGTGCCAGCAGCTTATCCAGCTCTGGGGCCAACGTCCTGACTTTC
- TRBJ1-2 TRBD1 TRBV5-4 CASSHRTGDYGYTF TGTGCCAGCAGCCATCGGACAGGCGACTATGGCTACACCTTC
- TRBJ2-5 - TRBV18 CASSPPSYRETQYF TGTGCCAGCTCACCACCTTCTTACAGGGAGACCCAGTACTTC
- TRBJ2-1 TRBD2 TRBV5-5 CASSYSSGGANEQFF TGTGCCAGCAGCTACTCTAGCGGGGGGGCCAATGAGCAGTTCTTC
- TRBJ1-1 - TRBV18 CASSSYGGQRSTEAFF TGTGCCAGCTCCAGTTACGGAGGTCAAAGAAGCACTGAAGCTTTCTTT
- TRBJ1-5 - TRBV3-1/TRBV3-2 CASSQSGNLIQPQHF TGTGCCAGCAGCCAGTCCGGGAACTTAATTCAGCCCCAGCATTTT
- TRBJ1-1 - TRBV19 CATQGWGAMNTEAFF TGTGCCACCCAAGGGTGGGGGGCGATGAACACTGAAGCTTTCTTT
- TRBJ1-1 TRBD1 TRBV3-1/TRBV3-2 CASSQVTGSTEAFF TGTGCCAGCAGCCAAGTGACAGGGAGCACTGAAGCTTTCTTT
- TRBJ1-2 TRBD1 TRBV25-1 CASSDHWQGGLHGYTF TGTGCCAGCAGTGATCATTGGCAGGGGGGTTTGCATGGCTACACCTTC
- TRBJ1-6 - TRBV5-4 CASSLDQQGYSPLHF TGTGCCAGCAGTTTAGACCAACAGGGTTATTCACCCCTCCACTTT
- TRBJ2-4 TRBD2 TRBV10-3 CAISDAPLAGGLGKNIQYF TGTGCCATCAGTGACGCACCCCTAGCGGGGGGTCTTGGCAAAAACATTCAGTACTTC
- TRBJ1-1 - TRBV12-3/TRBV12-4 CASSRDIEAFF TGTGCCAGCAGTCGGGACATCGAAGCTTTCTTT
- TRBJ2-1 TRBD2 TRBV7-2 CASSLVRGAQGEQFF TGTGCCAGCAGCTTAGTGCGGGGGGCCCAAGGTGAGCAGTTCTTC
- TRBJ2-7 - TRBV12-3/TRBV12-4 CASSFDGGVQYF TGTGCCAGCAGTTTTGATGGGGGCGTGCAGTACTTC
- TRBJ2-1 TRBD2 TRBV5-1 CASSRLAGAPSSYNEQFF TGCGCCAGCAGCCGGCTAGCGGGGGCCCCGAGCTCCTACAATGAGCAGTTCTTC
- TRBJ1-3 - TRBV7-9 CASSRGQRNTIYF TGTGCCAGCAGCCGTGGGCAGAGAAACACCATATATTTT
- TRBJ2-1 - TRBV5-6 CASSLTTAVSYNEQFF TGTGCCAGCAGCCTAACTACAGCAGTCTCCTACAATGAGCAGTTCTTC
- TRBJ1-4 - TRBV7-6 CASSLGGNPNEKLFF TGTGCCAGCAGCCTTGGGGGGAATCCGAATGAAAAACTGTTTTTT
- TRBJ2-5 TRBD2 TRBV10-1 CASSKATSGGQETQYF TGCGCCAGCAGTAAAGCAACTAGCGGGGGCCAAGAGACCCAGTACTTC
once TRBJ2-3 TRBD2 TRBV27 CATLRGGVSTDTQYF TGTGCCACCCTCCGCGGGGGGGTTAGCACAGATACGCAGTATTTT
- TRBJ1-2 TRBD1 TRBV5-1 CASSPLTGGYPGYTF TGCGCCAGCAGCCCTTTGACAGGGGGTTATCCTGGCTACACCTTC
- TRBJ1-1 - TRBV6-6 CASIRDTNTEAFF TGTGCCAGCATACGGGATACGAACACTGAAGCTTTCTTT
- TRBJ1-1 - TRBV18 CASSPPLGGENTEAFF TGTGCCAGCTCACCCCCATTGGGCGGGGAGAACACTGAAGCTTTCTTT